The 9 T cell receptor beta chains below were found in one sample sequenced in a study of blood T cell repertoires in COVID-19. Produced via immunoSEQ multiplex PCR; TCRdb's table is partial and in-frame only. In the table there are some 330,000 clones, around 87% of which are singletons. The sequenced sample was PBMCs or T cells enriched from blood (not recorded which). The receptors shown here come from a man aged 35 to 55 in a cohort exposed to, infected with or recovered from COVID-19 (not recorded which).

In its sample, this clone was seen a few times. This chain uses TRBV27 with TRBJ2-2; TRBD2 matches at 10 bases. V dropped 0 bases and J dropped 4; count of bases not matched to a gene: 2. Germline V gives CDR1 MNHEY, CDR2 SMNVEV (reference sequence). This CDR3 spans 16 amino acids. The CDR3 loop is CASSLSLAGVTGELFF. The CDR3 coding sequence is TGTGCCAGCAGTTTATCGCTAGCGGGAGTCACCGGGGAGCTGTTTTTT.

The J gene is TRBJ2-1, the V gene TRBV4-2, with 8 bases aligning to TRBD2. Germline V gene lookup returns CDR1 LGHNA and CDR2 YNFKEQ. With V trimmed by 4 bases and J by 0 bases, 14 bases remained unmatched. This CDR3 has 19 amino acids. CDR3 residues: CASSRTRGGGTSSYNEQFF. CDR3 nucleotide sequence: TGTGCCAGCAGCCGCACGAGAGGCGGGGGGACCAGCTCCTACAATGAGCAGTTCTTC.

This sequence joins TRBV30 and TRBJ1-6, with D perhaps TRBD1 (5 bases). Germline V gene sequence: CDR1 GTSNPN, CDR2 SVGIG (reference sequence). The CDR3 totals 11 residues. Deletions cut 1 base from V and 12 bases from J, with 7 bases between. The CDR3 bases are TGTGCCTGGAGTGACCAGGGACCCCTCCACTTT. Translation gives CAWSDQGPLHF.

V usage is TRBV14 and J usage is TRBJ2-7; 7 bases are shared with TRBD1. The ends lost 5 bases at V and 6 bases at J; junction bases unmatched: 7. The CDR3 is 13 residues long. The germline CDR1 and CDR2 sequences are SGHDN and FVKESK. CDR3 bases: TGTGCCAGCAGCGGACAGGTCGACTCCGAGCAGTACTTC. This encodes CASSGQVDSEQYF.

CDR3 coding DNA: TGTGCCAGCAGCGTAGGCGGACAGGGGAGCGGCTACACCTTC. Residues: CASSVGGQGSGYTF. The chain joins TRBV9 to TRBJ1-2; 9 bases match TRBD1. Looked up from germline, CDR1 is SGDLS and CDR2 is YYNGEE. The CDR3 contains 14 residues. The junction had 5 bases not matched to a gene; V was cut back by 0 bases and J by 8 bases.

The rearrangement uses TRBV6-2 or TRBV6-3 and TRBJ2-1; 8 nucleotides agree with TRBD2. CDR1 MNHEY and CDR2 SVGEGT come from the germline V gene. The CDR3 sequence is 16 residues long. J was trimmed by 0 bases and V by 4 bases; bases with no gene match: 5. This chain's CDR3 is CASSWSGGSSYNEQFF. CDR3 nucleotides: TGTGCCAGCAGTTGGAGCGGGGGAAGCTCCTACAATGAGCAGTTCTTC.

The chain is built from TRBV19 and TRBJ1-1, with a tentative D call TRBD1 (6 bases). The germline CDR1 and CDR2 sequences are LNHDA and SQIVND (reference sequence). The CDR3 has 12 amino acids. Trimming removed 7 bases from V and 4 bases from J, with 10 bases in between. The CDR3, as DNA: TGTGCCAGTACGCAGGGGACCACTGAAGCTTTCTTT. It codes for CASTQGTTEAFF. Full variable domain (remainder filled in from reference TRBV19 and TRBJ1-1): DGGITQSPKYLFRKEGQNVTLSCEQNLNHDAMYWYRQDPGQGLRLIYYSQIVNDFQKGDIAEGYSVSREKKESFPLTVTSAQKNPTAFYLCASTQGTTEAFFGQGTRLTVV.

The gene calls are TRBV5-1 and TRBJ2-5; D ambiguous. The CDR3 sequence is 13 residues long. Germline V lookup: CDR1 SGHRS, CDR2 YFSETQ. The V gene lost 0 bases and the J gene lost 5 bases, with 8 bases spanning the gap. CDR3 sequence (DNA): TGCGCCAGCAGCTTGGACTACCGGGAGACCCAGTACTTC. It translates to CASSLDYRETQYF. Variable domain in full (rest from reference TRBV5-1 and TRBJ2-5): KAGVTQTPRYLIKTRGQQVTLSCSPISGHRSVSWYQQTPGQGLQFLFEYFSETQRNKGNFPGRFSGRQFSNSRSEMNVSTLELGDSALYLCASSLDYRETQYFGPGTRLLVL.

The V call is TRBV19, the J call TRBJ2-1, with 7 bases matching TRBD2. V gave up 5 bases and J gave up 4 bases; unmatched junction bases: 5. CDR3 size: 14 residues. Germline V gene data show CDR1 as LNHDA and CDR2 as SQIVND (reference sequence). CDR3 loop: CASSVAGPYNEQFF. DNA of the CDR3: TGTGCCAGTAGTGTAGCGGGTCCATACAATGAGCAGTTCTTC.